Below, 32 T cell receptor beta chains from the same sample are listed, as sequenced in a study of breast tumors, draining lymph nodes, adjacent tissues. MiXCR was run by TCRdb on the multiplex PCR reads, yielding one entry per CDR3 protein. The sample lists some 130,000 distinct CDR3 sequences, about 20% occurring once. Samples came from axillary lymph nodes draining the breast cancer. Sequencing was carried out using axillary lymph node tissue. The receptors were gathered from a female donor with breast cancer. Some clones in this sample may be carry-over from other donors' samples.

On this clonotype: A much larger clone differs by one base, so this may be a read error. The J gene is TRBJ1-4, the V gene TRBV11-2, with D unresolved. The CDR3 covers 13 residues. Germline values: CDR1 SGHAT, CDR2 FQNNGV. The ends were cut back, 1 base at V and 11 bases at J, with 11 bases in the middle. The CDR3 coding sequence is TGTGCCAGCAGCTTAGGTCAACGAGGGAAACTGTTTTTT. It encodes CASSLGQRGKLFF.

This clonotype was detected many times. The chain has TRBV5-6 and TRBJ2-1; 12 bases fit TRBD2. With 0 bases clipped from V and 0 bases from J, the junction kept 4 bases outside the gene matches. Germline V gives CDR1 SGHDT, CDR2 YYEEEE. The CDR3 is 18 amino acids. The CDR3 region is CASSLDLAGGPSYNEQFF. The CDR3 DNA follows: TGTGCCAGCAGCTTGGATCTAGCGGGAGGGCCCTCCTACAATGAGCAGTTCTTC. Supplemented by reference TRBV5-6 and TRBJ2-1, the full variable domain reads DAGVTQSPTHLIKTRGQQVTLRCSPKSGHDTVSWYQQALGQGPQFIFQYYEEEERQRGNFPDRFSGHQFPNYSSELNVNALLLGDSALYLCASSLDLAGGPSYNEQFFGPGTRLTVL.

The table lists this clonotype with many counts. The CDR3 DNA sequence: TGTGCCAGTACGCTCGGACAGGGGGTAGGATCAGAGACCCAGTACTTC. Translated, it gives CASTLGQGVGSETQYF. The rearrangement joins TRBV19 to TRBJ2-5; TRBD1 matches 10 bases. Germline lookup yields CDR1 LNHDA and CDR2 SQIVND (reference sequence). The CDR3 sequence is 16 residues long. The trim removed 7 bases at V and 4 bases at J, leaving 12 bases unmatched.

In its sample, this clonotype was seen many times. This chain links TRBV5-1 with TRBJ1-3, with a possible D match to TRBD1 (5 bases). There are 15 residues in the CDR3. Germline loops: CDR1 SGHRS, CDR2 YFSETQ. Trimming pared 7 bases from V and 0 bases from J, leaving 14 bases between. In nucleotides, the CDR3 is TGCGCCAGCGCCGCCGGACAACGCTCTGGAAACACCATATATTTT. Its protein is CASAAGQRSGNTIYF.

This clonotype was detected ten times or more. The chain couples TRBV15 to TRBJ2-7, with 8 bases fitting TRBD2. Germline trimming cut 5 bases from V and 4 bases from J; bases unmatched to any gene: 7. The CDR3 sequence is 14 residues long. Germline CDR1 is LNHNV and CDR2 is YYDKDF (reference sequence). The CDR3 DNA sequence: TGTGCCACCAGCCGGACCGGGGGGGAGTACGAGCAGTACTTC. Translated: CATSRTGGEYEQYF.

In the case of this clonotype: Since a much larger clone is just one base distant, this may be a read error. The V call is TRBV27, the J call TRBJ2-3; the D is unclear. The CDR3 has 13 residues. Germline CDR1 reads MNHEY; CDR2 reads SMNVEV (reference sequence). CDR3 in DNA: TGTGCCGGCAGTTTAATGGAATCAGATACGCAGTATTTT. Translation: CAGSLMESDTQYF.

This clonotype was observed a handful of times. The CDR3 loop reads CASSDTGTSNTGELFF. CDR3 nucleotides: TGTGCCAGCAGTGATACCGGGACGTCGAACACCGGGGAGCTGTTTTTT. This sequence joins TRBV6-2 or TRBV6-3 and TRBJ2-2; D tentatively fits TRBD1 or TRBD2 (5 bases each). Trimming removed 5 bases at V and 0 bases at J, with 13 bases between. Per the germline V gene, CDR1 is MNHEY and CDR2 is SVGEGT. The CDR3 runs to 16 residues.

This clonotype was seen a few times. Just one base apart from a much larger clone, this may be a read error. The rearrangement uses TRBV20-1 and TRBJ1-2, with D perhaps TRBD1 (6 bases). Germline CDR1 and CDR2: DFQATT and SNEGSKA (reference sequence). The CDR3 has 11 amino acids. Written as DNA, the CDR3 is TGCAGTGCCACACAGGGAGGCGGCTTCACCTTC. This sequence encodes CSATQGGGFTF.

For this clonotype: A much more abundant neighbour one base away suggests this may be a read error. The J gene is TRBJ2-3, the V gene TRBV9, with TRBD1 matching 7 bases. The J call may be incorrect, as the DNA end agrees better with TRBJ1-5. Looked up from germline, CDR1 is SGDLS and CDR2 is YYNGEE. This CDR3 contains 14 residues. CDR3 bases: TGTGCCAGCAGCGCCCGGGACAGAACAGATACGCAGCATTTT. Protein product: CASSARDRTDTQHF.

The rearrangement links TRBV7-9 to TRBJ2-1; possible D gene TRBD2, 7 bases. V was cut by 2 bases and J by 4 bases, with 15 bases left in between. Germline V gene data show CDR1 as SEHNR and CDR2 as FQNEAQ (reference sequence). This CDR3 has 16 residues. The CDR3 reads CASSLFPGGLYNEQFF. CDR3 DNA sequence: TGTGCCAGCAGCTTATTTCCGGGGGGCCTTTACAATGAGCAGTTCTTC. Based on the CDR3 plus reference TRBV7-9 and TRBJ2-1, the full variable domain is DTGVSQNPRHKITKRGQNVTFRCDPISEHNRLYWYRQTLGQGPEFLTYFQNEAQLEKSRLLSDRFSAERPKGSFSTLEIQRTEQGDSAMYLCASSLFPGGLYNEQFFGPGTRLTVL.

This clonotype appeared once. The chain carries TRBV5-1 and TRBJ1-1; tentatively, D is TRBD1 (5 bases). V was pared by 5 bases and J by 4 bases, with 12 bases between. The germline gives CDR1 SGHRS, CDR2 YFSETQ. The CDR3 runs 13 residues. The CDR3 spells CASREGSSTEAFF. The DNA of the CDR3 is TGCGCCAGCAGGGAGGGGAGTAGCACTGAAGCTTTCTTT.

Turning to this clonotype: A much larger clone lies one base from this, so it may be a read error. This chain joins TRBV19 and TRBJ2-1, with D perhaps assigned TRBD1 or TRBD2 (5 bases each). Germline CDR1 and CDR2: LNHDA and SQIVND (reference sequence). V lost 5 bases and J 7 bases, leaving 18 bases between the germline ends. The CDR3 spans 15 residues. The CDR3 here is CASSRDRGSINEQFF. In DNA form, the CDR3 reads TGTGCCAGTAGTCGAGACAGAGGGAGTATTAATGAGCAGTTCTTC.

The count of this clonotype is one. It may be a read error: a sequence one base away is much more abundant. The V and J genes are TRBV27 and TRBJ2-2; 9 bases match TRBD2. The CDR3 runs 16 residues. The germline gives CDR1 MNHEY, CDR2 SMNVEV (reference sequence). For the CDR3, the DNA is TGTGCCAGCAGTTTATTCGCGGGGGGGCGAACCGGGGAGCTGGTTTTT. Translation gives CASSLFAGGRTGELVF.

The table lists this clonotype with many counts. CDR3 DNA sequence: TGTGCCAGCAGCTTCGGGGGGCCCACAGATACGCAGTATTTT. It translates to CASSFGGPTDTQYF. This chain uses TRBV7-3 with TRBJ2-3; maybe TRBD2 (7 bases). This CDR3 spans 14 amino acids. The V and J ends lost 3 bases and 2 bases respectively, with 9 bases between them. Germline-derived CDR1 and CDR2 are SGHTA and FQGTGA.

This clonotype was observed a handful of times. J is TRBJ1-1 and V is TRBV5-1; D call uncertain. This CDR3 is built from 13 residues. CDR1 is SGHRS and CDR2 is YFSETQ in the germline V gene. Trimming pared 4 bases from V and 0 bases from J, leaving 7 bases between. The CDR3: CASSPTMNTEAFF. The CDR3 nucleotides read TGCGCCAGCAGCCCGACTATGAACACTGAAGCTTTCTTT.

This clonotype has just a few counts. The chain couples TRBV14 to TRBJ2-3, with 9 bases lining up with TRBD2. The CDR3 has 20 amino acids. V trimming: 6 bases; J trimming: 0 bases; junction bases outside the gene matches: 19. Germline loops: CDR1 SGHDN, CDR2 FVKESK. CDR3 residues: CASSPSDLAGFFSSTDTQYF. The CDR3, as DNA: TGTGCCAGCAGTCCATCTGACCTAGCGGGATTCTTTTCTAGCACAGATACGCAGTATTTT.

In its sample, this clonotype was seen many times. The chain links TRBV29-1 to TRBJ2-7; D uncertain. The germline V and J ends were trimmed by 0 bases and 3 bases, with 12 bases remaining between them. This CDR3 is 14 amino acids long. Germline V gene lookup returns CDR1 SQVTM and CDR2 ANQGSEA. The CDR3 DNA follows: TGCAGCGTTGAAGATCGAGGTGGCAACTACGAGCAGTACTTC. Amino acid sequence: CSVEDRGGNYEQYF.

The chain combines TRBV28 with TRBJ2-7, with 14 bases matching TRBD2. The trim removed 5 bases at V and 5 bases at J, leaving 5 bases unmatched. The CDR3 spans 15 residues. Germline-derived CDR1 and CDR2 are MDHEN and SYDVKM. The CDR3 region has the DNA TGTGCCAGCAGTGAGGGACTAGCGGGAGTGGACGAGCAGTACTTC. It translates to CASSEGLAGVDEQYF.

This clonotype was observed at least ten times. V and J are TRBV10-3 and TRBJ2-5; D is tentatively TRBD1 or TRBD2 (7 bases each). The V end lost 3 bases, the J end lost 4 bases, and 12 bases lay between the germline ends. Germline assignment: CDR1 ENHRY and CDR2 SYGVKD. CDR3 length equals 14 residues. Here the CDR3 DNA reads TGTGCCATCAGTGATACAGGGGAGGGAGAGACCCAGTACTTC. Its translation: CAISDTGEGETQYF.

Regarding this clonotype: A read error is possible here, since a much larger clone lies one base away. The gene calls are TRBV7-9 and TRBJ1-2; 10 bases map to TRBD1. From germline, CDR1 is SEHNR and CDR2 FQNEAQ (reference sequence). The CDR3 runs 15 residues. CDR3 sequence reads: CASSDRGRSGGGYAF. In nucleotides, the CDR3 is TGTGCCAGCAGCGACAGGGGGCGCAGCGGAGGTGGCTACGCCTTC.

This clonotype was counted many times. The rearrangement uses TRBV20-1 and TRBJ2-1; D is undetermined. Per germline, CDR1 DFQATT and CDR2 SNEGSKA (reference sequence). The CDR3 sequence is 16 residues long. Deletions cut 6 bases from V and 0 bases from J, with 18 bases between. In DNA form, the CDR3 reads TGCAGTGCGCGTCCGGAGAGGCTCGGCTCCTACAATGAGCAGTTCTTC. Residues: CSARPERLGSYNEQFF.

This clonotype has a handful of counts. V is TRBV28 and J is TRBJ2-7, with D perhaps TRBD1 (6 bases). The V gene lost 2 bases and the J gene lost 3 bases, with 11 bases spanning the gap. The CDR3 extends over 14 amino acids. Germline values: CDR1 MDHEN, CDR2 SYDVKM. In nucleotides, the CDR3 is TGTGCCAGCAGTTTAGGGCCGACAGGCTACGAGCAGTACTTC. Its protein is CASSLGPTGYEQYF. Looking up the rest from reference TRBV28 and TRBJ2-7 gives the full variable domain: DVKVTQSSRYLVKRTGEKVFLECVQDMDHENMFWYRQDPGLGLRLIYFSYDVKMKEKGDIPEGYSVSREKKERFSLILESASTNQTSMYLCASSLGPTGYEQYFGPGTRLTVT.

This clonotype was seen many times. The chain carries TRBV7-9 and TRBJ1-2, with D perhaps matching TRBD1 (5 bases). CDR1 SEHNR and CDR2 FQNEAQ come from the germline V gene (reference sequence). The CDR3 has 12 amino acids. V was shortened by 7 bases and J by 4 bases, with 10 bases between the two germline ends. CDR3 region: CASNPGGYGYTF. CDR3 sequence (DNA): TGTGCCAGCAACCCGGGGGGCTATGGCTACACCTTC.

This clonotype was found many times. This chain uses TRBV19 with TRBJ2-3, with TRBD2 identical over 8 bases. Germline CDR1 and CDR2: LNHDA and SQIVND (reference sequence). The ends lost 2 bases at V and 0 bases at J; junction bases unmatched: 7. The CDR3 contains 17 residues. The CDR3, as DNA: TGTGCCAGTAGTATATCCGGGACTAGAGCTAGCACAGATACGCAGTATTTT. Translated, it gives CASSISGTRASTDTQYF.

This clonotype was detected ten times or more. The V and J genes are TRBV29-1 and TRBJ2-7; D may be TRBD2 (5 bases). Trimming pared 0 bases from V and 4 bases from J, leaving 7 bases between. Germline values: CDR1 SQVTM, CDR2 ANQGSEA. This CDR3 region has 12 residues. The CDR3 nucleotides read TGCAGCGTTGAAGATCGGGGATACGAGCAGTACTTC. It yields the protein CSVEDRGYEQYF.

The chain uses TRBV6-1 and TRBJ2-4; a possible D gene is TRBD2 (5 bases). The length of the CDR3 is 15 residues. Trimming shortened V by 5 bases and J by 0 bases, and 11 bases separated the two germline ends. Germline V CDR1 and CDR2: MNHNS, SASEGT. The chain's CDR3 is CASSMGVLAKNIQYF. DNA of the CDR3: TGTGCCAGCAGTATGGGAGTACTAGCCAAAAACATTCAGTACTTC.

This clonotype was seen ten or more times. The CDR3 loop reads CSARGQGGEAIKQYF. The CDR3 DNA sequence: TGCAGTGCTAGGGGACAGGGGGGAGAGGCCATCAAGCAGTACTTC. The rearrangement uses TRBV20-1 and TRBJ2-7, with 11 positions matching TRBD1. Per the germline V gene, CDR1 is DFQATT and CDR2 is SNEGSKA (reference sequence). The V and J ends lost 3 bases and 8 bases, in that order; junction bases with no gene match: 12. The CDR3 extends over 15 amino acids.

This clonotype was seen at least ten times. The chain joins TRBV6-5 to TRBJ2-7, with 8 bases that match TRBD2. V was pared by 8 bases and J by 2 bases, with 8 bases of the junction left unmatched. Germline lookup yields CDR1 MNHEY and CDR2 SVGAGI. The CDR3 is 14 amino acids. The CDR3 DNA sequence: TGTGCCAGCCATCCCCTAGCGGGTGCCTACGAGCAGTACTTC. This gives the protein CASHPLAGAYEQYF.

This chain links TRBV18 with TRBJ2-2, with TRBD1 matching 10 bases. The CDR3 length is 16 residues. V was clipped by 6 bases and J by 5 bases; unmatched bases: 9. The germline gives CDR1 KGHSH, CDR2 LQKENI. CDR3 sequence reads: CASSHRDRGRTGELFF. The CDR3, as DNA: TGTGCCAGCTCGCACCGGGACAGGGGAAGGACCGGGGAGCTGTTTTTT.

This clonotype has at least ten counts. The CDR3 nucleotides are TGTGCCACCAACGCGGGGCCCACAGATACGCAGTATTTT. Residues: CATNAGPTDTQYF. J is TRBJ2-3 and V is TRBV15, with D maybe TRBD2 (6 bases). Germline V gene data show CDR1 as LNHNV and CDR2 as YYDKDF (reference sequence). The CDR3 has 13 residues. With 7 bases removed from V and 2 bases from J, the gap between germline ends came to 10 bases.

This clonotype came up many times. The chain recombines TRBV2 with TRBJ1-6; D possibly corresponds to TRBD1 (6 bases). Germline lookup yields CDR1 SNHLY and CDR2 FYNNEI. The germline V and J ends were trimmed by 10 bases and 10 bases, with 14 bases remaining between them. The length of the CDR3 is 12 residues. In nucleotides, the CDR3 is TGTGCCACCCCAGGGGTACTATCACCCCTCCACTTT. Translating it yields CATPGVLSPLHF.

This clonotype was counted at least ten times. The chain carries TRBV27 and TRBJ2-2; no reliable D call. The CDR3 loop spans 13 amino acids. Germline V gives CDR1 MNHEY, CDR2 SMNVEV (reference sequence). V shed 9 bases and J shed 0 bases, with 8 bases lying between them. In DNA, the CDR3 is TGTGCCAGTATAAAGACGAACACCGGGGAGCTGTTTTTT. This translates into CASIKTNTGELFF.